The 6 T cell receptor beta chains listed next were all sequenced from one sample in a study of blood T cell repertoires in COVID-19 (TCRdb year 2020). Library preparation employed the immunoSEQ multiplex PCR assay. Imported from immuneACCESS, the table was reduced by TCRdb to in-frame sequences with V and J called. These copies leave out some clones; in studies compared against another copy, an unresolved V gene accounts for under half, and the cause of the remainder is not known. The sample profile shows over 250,000 clones; roughly 86% of them were found once. 1.9% of the sample belongs to the ten largest clones. What was sequenced was PBMCs or T cells enriched from blood (not recorded which). The receptors shown here come from a woman aged 55-69 years who had recovered from COVID-19.

The chain is built from TRBV6-5 and TRBJ2-5, with TRBD2 as a possible D gene (6 bases). CDR1 and CDR2 from the germline V gene are MNHEY and SVGAGI. Trimming removed 5 bases at V and 3 bases at J, with 13 bases between. This CDR3 comprises 14 residues. Here the CDR3 DNA reads TGTGCCAGCAGTACCGGGGCTAGCGAAGAGACCCAGTACTTC. As protein: CASSTGASEETQYF.

The V gene is TRBV10-1, the J gene TRBJ1-1; no firm D call. Germline V gene data show CDR1 as WNHNN and CDR2 as SYGVQD (reference sequence). Trimming left V 0 bases short and J 10 bases short, with 9 bases between. The CDR3 has 12 residues. CDR3 region: CASSESTGLAFF. CDR3 in DNA: TGCGCCAGCAGTGAGTCGACGGGTTTAGCTTTCTTT.

CDR3: CASSQSPSPEAFF. The CDR3 coding sequence is TGTGCCAGCAGCCAATCCCCGAGCCCTGAAGCTTTCTTT. The chain links TRBV12-3 or TRBV12-4 to TRBJ1-1; D unresolved. V was shortened by 6 bases and J by 6 bases, with 14 bases between the two germline ends. This CDR3 is built from 13 residues.

The CDR3 nucleotides are TGTGCCAGCAGCTTCGGGGGGGCTGGGGCCAACGTCCTGACTTTC. Translating it yields CASSFGGAGANVLTF. The chain has TRBV7-8 and TRBJ2-6; 8 nucleotides line up with TRBD2. There are 15 residues in the CDR3. Germline trimming cut 3 bases from V and 2 bases from J; bases unmatched to any gene: 0. Germline lookup yields CDR1 SGHVS and CDR2 FQNEAQ.

This chain joins TRBV5-1 and TRBJ2-6; maybe TRBD2 (6 bases). The length of the CDR3 is 16 residues. Between the trimmed V and J ends, which lost 1 base and 0 bases, there was a span of 8 bases. Germline loops: CDR1 SGHRS, CDR2 YFSETQ. CDR3 bases: TGCGCCAGCAGCTTGACGGGAGTCTCTGGGGCCAACGTCCTGACTTTC. Translated, it gives CASSLTGVSGANVLTF.

V and J are TRBV30 and TRBJ2-3, with 7 positions matching TRBD1. This CDR3 contains 13 residues. Germline V gives CDR1 GTSNPN, CDR2 SVGIG (reference sequence). J was trimmed by 5 bases and V by 1 base; bases with no gene match: 3. DNA of the CDR3: TGTGCCTGGAGTGACAGGGGACAAGATACGCAGTATTTT. This encodes CAWSDRGQDTQYF.